The 21 T cell receptor beta chains reported below all come from one sample, sequenced in a study of blood T cells in healthy people across ages. A second roughly 7 to 12 cycle PCR used barcoded and J-beta primers. Each CDR3 protein is one row after TCRdb ran MiXCR on the 5' RACE reads. Among over 1,500,000 distinct CDR3 sequences, around 50% were seen once, and the ten largest hold 2.1%. The sequencing input was blood. The source of these receptors is a woman aged 40 to 50 in good health.

V gene TRBV7-9 combines with J gene TRBJ2-7, with 9 bases that match TRBD2. The CDR3 length is 16 residues. V lost 5 bases and J lost 2; bases outside the gene matches: 10. Germline V gene sequence: CDR1 SEHNR, CDR2 FQNEAQ (reference sequence). CDR3 loop: CASSPPPGLAAYEQYF. In DNA, the CDR3 is TGTGCCAGCAGCCCCCCCCCGGGACTAGCAGCCTACGAGCAGTACTTC.

This clonotype appeared a few times. The chain recombines TRBV5-1 with TRBJ2-5; the match to TRBD2 covers 11 bases. The CDR3 runs 16 residues. The germline V gene encodes CDR1 SGHRS and CDR2 YFSETQ. With V trimmed by 6 bases and J by 2 bases, 9 bases remained unmatched. CDR3 protein: CASNGLAGLQQETQYF. The CDR3 DNA reads as TGCGCCAGCAACGGACTAGCGGGTTTACAACAAGAGACCCAGTACTTC.

Concerning this clonotype: A much more abundant neighbour one base away suggests this may be a read error. The chain combines TRBV7-9 with TRBJ2-7; tentatively, D is TRBD2 (5 bases). The CDR3 is made up of 11 amino acids. The germline V gene has CDR1 SEHNR and CDR2 FQNEAQ (reference sequence). The CDR3: CASSFDYVQYF. The CDR3 region has the DNA TGTGCCAGCAGCTTCGACTACGTGCAGTACTTC.

The chain employs TRBV20-1 and TRBJ2-7; no clear D gene. There are 13 residues in the CDR3. Germline CDR1 is DFQATT and CDR2 is SNEGSKA (reference sequence). V lost 2 bases and J 4 bases, leaving 12 bases between the germline ends. The CDR3 region is CSARQEGQYEQYF. The DNA for the CDR3 is TGCAGTGCTAGACAGGAAGGCCAGTACGAGCAGTACTTC.

This clonotype has just a few counts. The genes are TRBV7-2 and TRBJ2-3, with D perhaps TRBD1 (5 bases). Trimming took 5 bases from V and 0 from J, leaving 18 bases between them. Per germline, CDR1 SGHTA and CDR2 FQGNSA. The CDR3 runs 17 residues. The CDR3 DNA reads as TGTGCCAGCAGCGGACGACGGACACATACTAGCACAGATACGCAGTATTTT. It yields the protein CASSGRRTHTSTDTQYF.

The chain links TRBV6-1 to TRBJ2-7, with TRBD1 matching over 10 bases. The CDR3 contains 15 residues. V lost 4 bases, J lost 3 bases, and 6 bases stayed unmatched. The germline gives CDR1 MNHNS, CDR2 SASEGT. Here the CDR3 DNA reads TGTGCCAGCAGTGTTGGGGACAGGGGAGGCTACGAGCAGTACTTC. It encodes CASSVGDRGGYEQYF.

V and J are TRBV28 and TRBJ2-7, with 7 bases that match TRBD1. The CDR3 runs 11 residues. Per germline, CDR1 MDHEN and CDR2 SYDVKM. The V and J ends lost 10 bases and 5 bases, in that order; junction bases with no gene match: 5. Here the CDR3 DNA reads TGTGCCACGGAGACAGGGCACGAGCAGTACTTC. Its protein is CATETGHEQYF. The whole variable domain, remainder taken from reference TRBV28 and TRBJ2-7, is DVKVTQSSRYLVKRTGEKVFLECVQDMDHENMFWYRQDPGLGLRLIYFSYDVKMKEKGDIPEGYSVSREKKERFSLILESASTNQTSMYLCATETGHEQYFGPGTRLTVT.

A note on this clonotype: An end of the junction differs from the germline gene, which may be a read error. The rearrangement joins TRBV4-3 to TRBJ1-2; the D is unclear. Germline values: CDR1 LGHNA, CDR2 YSLEER. The CDR3 totals 14 residues. The CDR3 nucleotides read TGCGACAGCAGCCAAGATGTGGCATACGGGGGCTACACCTTC. As protein: CDSSQDVAYGGYTF.

This chain links TRBV6-5 with TRBJ1-4; D ambiguous. Trimming cost V 6 bases and J 4 bases, with 15 bases left between them. CDR3 length: 15 amino acids. From germline, CDR1 is MNHEY and CDR2 SVGAGI. Written as DNA, the CDR3 is TGTGCCAGCAGCCCTTTTCGGTCCCTTAATGAAAAACTGTTTTTT. This gives the protein CASSPFRSLNEKLFF.

The chain carries TRBV3-1 and TRBJ1-1, with D hard to call. From germline, CDR1 is LGHDT and CDR2 YNNKEL (reference sequence). Trimming removed 1 base at V and 4 bases at J, with 4 bases between. The CDR3 has 12 residues. The CDR3 nucleotides read TGTGCCAGCAGCCAAGGACTCACTGAAGCTTTCTTT. As protein: CASSQGLTEAFF.

Only a few counts were recorded for this clonotype. For the CDR3, the DNA is TGCAGTGCTAGGGGGGCAGGCCTCTACGAGCAGTACTTC. Translating gives CSARGAGLYEQYF. The V gene is TRBV20-1, the J gene TRBJ2-7; D possibly corresponds to TRBD1 (6 bases). V was trimmed by 3 bases and J by 3 bases, leaving 12 bases between them. CDR1 DFQATT and CDR2 SNEGSKA come from the germline V gene (reference sequence). This CDR3 is built from 13 residues.

This clonotype was detected a few times. CDR3 sequence reads: CASSLFPGATYEQYF. The CDR3 DNA is TGTGCCAGCAGCTTATTTCCGGGAGCCACCTACGAGCAGTACTTC. This chain connects TRBV7-2 to TRBJ2-7; D might be TRBD2 (6 bases). Between the trimmed V and J ends, which lost 2 bases and 2 bases, there was a span of 13 bases. CDR1 and CDR2 from the germline V gene are SGHTA and FQGNSA. The CDR3 has 15 amino acids.

The rearrangement links TRBV21-1 to TRBJ2-7; the D segment call TRBD1 is taken from the table without a DNA check. TRBV21-1 is marked as a pseudogene. The CDR3 has 14 residues. The CDR3 DNA is TGTGCCAGCAGCAAGACAGGGATCTCCTACGAGCAGTACTTC. The encoded protein is CASSKTGISYEQYF.

This clonotype has just a few counts. The rearrangement links TRBV7-9 to TRBJ2-6; 8 nucleotides line up with TRBD1. CDR3 size: 20 residues. Per the germline V gene, CDR1 is SEHNR and CDR2 is FQNEAQ (reference sequence). After removal of 1 base from V and 0 bases from J, the junction contained 11 bases not matched to a gene. CDR3 amino acids: CASSLGAGGTGSSGANVLTF. The CDR3 DNA sequence: TGTGCCAGCAGCTTAGGAGCAGGGGGGACAGGATCCTCTGGGGCCAACGTCCTGACTTTC.

Only a few counts were recorded for this clonotype. The chain recombines TRBV18 with TRBJ2-1, with D possibly being TRBD1 (6 bases). V was clipped by 5 bases and J by 10 bases, with 21 bases between them. The CDR3 runs 15 residues. CDR1 is KGHSH and CDR2 is LQKENI in the germline V gene. Written as DNA, the CDR3 is TGTGCCAGCTCATCATCCGTACAGGGCAGAGGGGAGCAGTTCTTC. Its protein is CASSSSVQGRGEQFF.

The chain carries TRBV29-1 and TRBJ1-2; no reliable D call. V was trimmed by 6 bases and J by 2 bases, leaving 10 bases between them. This CDR3 region has 12 residues. From germline, CDR1 is SQVTM and CDR2 ANQGSEA. CDR3 loop: CSVPWENYGYTF. CDR3 DNA: TGCAGCGTCCCCTGGGAGAACTATGGCTACACCTTC.

The J gene is TRBJ1-6, the V gene TRBV27; TRBD1 agrees at 7 bases. CDR1 and CDR2 from the germline V gene are MNHEY and SMNVEV (reference sequence). The CDR3 loop spans 15 amino acids. J lost 7 bases, V lost 0 bases, and 3 bases had no gene match. The CDR3 loop reads CASSLSDRFNSPLHF. For the CDR3, the DNA is TGTGCCAGCAGTTTATCGGACAGGTTCAATTCACCCCTCCACTTT.

The genes are TRBV7-7 and TRBJ1-4, with TRBD1 matching 7 bases. There are 15 residues in the CDR3. Germline CDR1 is SSHAT and CDR2 is FNYEAQ (reference sequence). V was pared by 9 bases and J by 6 bases, with 13 bases of the junction left unmatched. CDR3 DNA sequence: TGTGCCAGGAGACTTACGGGACAGAGTGATGAAAAACTGTTTTTT. It codes for CARRLTGQSDEKLFF.

This clonotype has ten or more counts. The gene calls are TRBV15 and TRBJ2-5; TRBD1 or TRBD2 may be the D gene (6 bases each). CDR1 and CDR2 (germline): LNHNV, YYDKDF (reference sequence). V gave up 3 bases and J gave up 4 bases, with 12 bases separating them. The CDR3 sequence is 14 residues long. The CDR3 loop is CATSRGGQTETQYF. As DNA, the CDR3 is TGTGCCACCAGCAGGGGGGGACAAACAGAGACCCAGTACTTC.

The chain recombines TRBV7-9 with TRBJ1-2; D not resolved. Between the trimmed V and J ends, which lost 2 bases and 0 bases, there was a span of 13 bases. CDR1 and CDR2 (germline): SEHNR, FQNEAQ (reference sequence). The CDR3 loop spans 16 amino acids. The DNA of the CDR3 is TGTGCCAGCAGCTTATGGGCACGGGAATCTAACTATGGCTACACCTTC. Its protein is CASSLWARESNYGYTF. The whole variable domain, remainder taken from reference TRBV7-9 and TRBJ1-2, is DTGVSQNPRHKITKRGQNVTFRCDPISEHNRLYWYRQTLGQGPEFLTYFQNEAQLEKSRLLSDRFSAERPKGSFSTLEIQRTEQGDSAMYLCASSLWARESNYGYTFGSGTRLTVV.

This clonotype was counted between two and nine times. J is TRBJ2-1 and V is TRBV4-2; the D gene is possibly TRBD1 (6 bases). The V end was cut by 0 bases, the J end by 10 bases, with 10 bases between. Germline CDR1 and CDR2: LGHNA and YNFKEQ. The CDR3 runs to 13 residues. CDR3 nucleotides: TGTGCCAGCAGCCAAGATGTAGGACAGGAGCAGTTCTTC. It is translated as CASSQDVGQEQFF.